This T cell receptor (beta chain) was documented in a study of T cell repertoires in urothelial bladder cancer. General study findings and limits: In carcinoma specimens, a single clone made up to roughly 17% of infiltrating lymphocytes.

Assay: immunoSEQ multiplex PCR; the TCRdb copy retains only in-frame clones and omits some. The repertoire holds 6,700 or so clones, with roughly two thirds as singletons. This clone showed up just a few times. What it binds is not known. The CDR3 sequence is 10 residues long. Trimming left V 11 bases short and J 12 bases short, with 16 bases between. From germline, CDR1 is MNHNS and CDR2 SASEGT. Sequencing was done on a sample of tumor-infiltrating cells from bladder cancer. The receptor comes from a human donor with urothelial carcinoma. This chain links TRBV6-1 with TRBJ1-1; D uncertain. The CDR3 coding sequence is TGTGCCTGCGGCCAACTAAGAACTTTCTTT. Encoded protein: CACGQLRTFF.